These 19 T cell receptor beta chains were sequenced from one sample in a study of cytomegalovirus exposure and HLA in healthy donors. Use of 60 Vbeta and 13 Jbeta primers characterized the PCR. Here immunoSEQ multiplex PCR was the method, and the copy in TCRdb shows in-frame clones only, minus some. The repertoire includes fewer than 250,000 clones, less than 85% of them detected once, and 0.2% to 0.25% sits in the top ten. Sequencing was carried out using PBMCs. These receptors were collected from a girl aged 2 to 10 in good health and CMV-seronegative.

The CDR3 spells CASEYRANTEAFF. The CDR3 DNA reads as TGTGCCAGCGAGTACAGGGCGAACACTGAAGCTTTCTTT. V is TRBV27 and J is TRBJ1-1, with a weak D call TRBD1 (6 bases). The CDR3 totals 13 residues. V was cut by 8 bases and J by 1 base, with 11 bases left in between. Germline CDR1 reads MNHEY; CDR2 reads SMNVEV (reference sequence).

The gene calls are TRBV29-1 and TRBJ2-1; D is uncertain. The V end lost 2 bases, the J end lost 0 bases, and 14 bases lay between the germline ends. This CDR3 spans 16 amino acids. Germline V gene sequence: CDR1 SQVTM, CDR2 ANQGSEA. As DNA, the CDR3 is TGCAGCGTTGAAAGTGAGAACGAGAGCTCCTACAATGAGCAGTTCTTC. This encodes CSVESENESSYNEQFF.

The chain links TRBV9 to TRBJ2-3; 9 nucleotides agree with TRBD2. Trimming removed 2 bases from V and 2 bases from J; junction bases left unmatched: 15. Germline V gene sequence: CDR1 SGDLS, CDR2 YYNGEE. The CDR3 totals 19 residues. CDR3 DNA sequence: TGTGCCAGCAGCGTTCCCGAGTTCGGCGCGGGGGGGTCCACAGATACGCAGTATTTT. Amino acid sequence: CASSVPEFGAGGSTDTQYF. Full variable domain (missing parts from reference TRBV9 and TRBJ2-3): DSGVTQTPKHLITATGQRVTLRCSPRSGDLSVYWYQQSLDQGLQFLIQYYNGEERAKGNILERFSAQQFPDLHSELNLSSLELGDSALYFCASSVPEFGAGGSTDTQYFGPGTRLTVL.

J is TRBJ2-6 and V is TRBV6-5; D remains ambiguous. The CDR3 loop spans 16 amino acids. From germline, CDR1 is MNHEY and CDR2 SVGAGI. Trimming removed 2 bases at V and 0 bases at J, with 8 bases between. CDR3 nucleotide sequence: TGTGCCAGCAGTTACGCCCAGTTCTCTGGGGCCAACGTCCTGACTTTC. Translation gives CASSYAQFSGANVLTF.

This clone was picked up one time. V usage is TRBV7-9 and J usage is TRBJ2-1, with a possible D match to TRBD2 (6 bases). V was clipped by 5 bases and J by 4 bases, with 12 bases between them. Germline V lookup: CDR1 SEHNR, CDR2 FQNEAQ (reference sequence). This CDR3 has 14 residues. The CDR3 spells CASSRDGSYNEQFF. CDR3 nucleotides: TGTGCCAGCAGCCGTGACGGGAGTTACAATGAGCAGTTCTTC.

The gene calls are TRBV5-6 and TRBJ1-2; 7 nucleotides line up with TRBD1. CDR3 length: 15 residues. With 2 bases clipped from V and 5 bases from J, the junction kept 9 bases outside the gene matches. The germline CDR1 and CDR2 sequences are SGHDT and YYEEEE. This CDR3 is CASSFRDSGLYGYTF. The CDR3 DNA reads TGTGCCAGCAGCTTTCGGGACAGCGGACTTTATGGCTACACCTTC.

This clone is a singleton in its sample. This rearrangement joins TRBV5-4 to TRBJ1-6; no definite D call. The germline V and J ends were trimmed by 1 base and 0 bases, with 11 bases remaining between them. The CDR3 loop spans 17 amino acids. Per germline, CDR1 SGHNT and CDR2 YYREEE (reference sequence). CDR3 loop: CASSLLGSSSYNSPLHF. CDR3 coding DNA: TGTGCCAGCAGCTTGTTGGGCAGCAGCTCCTATAATTCACCCCTCCACTTT.

This clone was seen a handful of times. The gene calls are TRBV6-5 and TRBJ1-2, with D hard to call. Germline V gene lookup returns CDR1 MNHEY and CDR2 SVGAGI. This CDR3 is 13 amino acids long. The germline V and J ends were trimmed by 5 bases and 0 bases, with 7 bases remaining between them. The CDR3 sequence: CASSNTANYGYTF. In DNA, the CDR3 is TGTGCCAGCAGTAACACAGCTAACTATGGCTACACCTTC.

The chain links TRBV25-1 to TRBJ2-1; 8 positions agree with TRBD1. The CDR3 runs 14 residues. V gave up 4 bases and J gave up 3 bases; unmatched junction bases: 2. Germline assignment: CDR1 MGHDK and CDR2 SYGVNS. The CDR3 loop reads CASSADRDYNEQFF. The CDR3 DNA follows: TGTGCCAGCAGTGCGGACAGGGACTACAATGAGCAGTTCTTC. Combining the CDR3 with reference TRBV25-1 and TRBJ2-1 gives the whole variable domain EADIYQTPRYLVIGTGKKITLECSQTMGHDKMYWYQQDPGMELHLIHYSYGVNSTEKGDLSSESTVSRIRTEHFPLTLESARPSHTSQYLCASSADRDYNEQFFGPGTRLTVL.

The chain carries TRBV7-9 and TRBJ1-4, with unresolved D. The CDR3 runs to 15 residues. The germline V gene has CDR1 SEHNR and CDR2 FQNEAQ (reference sequence). V lost 3 bases and J lost 4, with 12 bases in between. CDR3 nucleotides: TGTGCCAGCAGCTTCCTATCGGGATATAATGAAAAACTGTTTTTT. Residues: CASSFLSGYNEKLFF.

The chain couples TRBV11-2 to TRBJ2-7; the D gene is possibly TRBD2 (5 bases). The germline V gene has CDR1 SGHAT and CDR2 FQNNGV. V lost 6 bases and J lost 2, with 11 bases in between. This CDR3 has 13 amino acids. The CDR3 spells CASSLGETYEQYF. As DNA, the CDR3 is TGTGCCAGCAGTCTCGGGGAGACCTACGAGCAGTACTTC.

The V call is TRBV13, the J call TRBJ1-1, with 8 bases matching TRBD1. J lost 0 bases, V lost 4 bases, and 10 bases had no gene match. The CDR3 has 17 residues. From germline, CDR1 is PRHDT and CDR2 FYEKMQ (reference sequence). DNA of the CDR3: TGTGCCAGCAGCTCCCAGGACAGGGCCAGCATGAACACTGAAGCTTTCTTT. This sequence encodes CASSSQDRASMNTEAFF. The full variable domain, with the rest looked up from reference TRBV13 and TRBJ1-1, is AAGVIQSPRHLIKEKRETATLKCYPIPRHDTVYWYQQGPGQDPQFLISFYEKMQSDKGSIPDRFSAQQFSDYHSELNMSSLELGDSALYFCASSSQDRASMNTEAFFGQGTRLTVV.

This clone was detected only once. The chain couples TRBV4-1 to TRBJ2-1, with D possibly matching TRBD1 (5 bases). V was shortened by 0 bases and J by 10 bases, with 16 bases between the two germline ends. Looked up from germline, CDR1 is MGHRA and CDR2 is YSYEKL. The CDR3 is 15 amino acids. CDR3 DNA sequence: TGCGCCAGCAGCCAAGACTCCCTCTGGGGCAGCGAGCAGTTCTTC. It specifies CASSQDSLWGSEQFF.

V and J are TRBV25-1 and TRBJ2-3, with 7 bases matching TRBD2. Germline CDR1 is MGHDK and CDR2 is SYGVNS. The ends lost 5 bases at V and 6 bases at J; junction bases unmatched: 17. The CDR3 contains 17 residues. The CDR3 region has the DNA TGTGCCAGCAGTTTGGGACGAATAGCGGGTTCGGACGATACGCAGTATTTT. Residues: CASSLGRIAGSDDTQYF.

This chain connects TRBV19 to TRBJ1-2; tentatively, D is TRBD1 (6 bases). There are 17 residues in the CDR3. CDR1 is LNHDA, CDR2 SQIVND, per germline (reference sequence). Trimming pared 7 bases from V and 0 bases from J, leaving 21 bases between. The CDR3 DNA sequence: TGTGCCAGTACCATGTCGACAGGCCGTGGATCTAACTATGGCTACACCTTC. Its translation is CASTMSTGRGSNYGYTF.

The CDR3 bases are TGTGCCAGCAGTTTATCGAGCGTTTACGAGCAGTACTTC. Translation gives CASSLSSVYEQYF. The chain employs TRBV27 and TRBJ2-7; no clear D gene. V was cut by 0 bases and J by 4 bases, with 7 bases left in between. This CDR3 has 13 amino acids. Germline CDR1 MNHEY, CDR2 SMNVEV (reference sequence).

About this clone itself: At one end, the junction sequence differs from germline, possibly due to a read error. The gene calls are TRBV7-9 and TRBJ1-1; D unclear. Germline CDR1 is SEHNR and CDR2 is FQNEAQ (reference sequence). The CDR3 is 8 amino acids. CDR3 residues: CASSSVPF. CDR3 nucleotides: TGTGCCAGCAGCTCGGTCCCCTTT.

This clone was found a few times. This chain uses TRBV4-1 with TRBJ2-1; a possible D gene is TRBD2 (5 bases). Germline CDR1 is MGHRA and CDR2 is YSYEKL. The V end lost 1 base, the J end lost 7 bases, and 17 bases lay between the germline ends. This CDR3 is 16 amino acids long. Here the CDR3 DNA reads TGCGCCAGCAGCCAAGTGGGAGCACCCACTCGAAATGAGCAGTTCTTC. It yields the protein CASSQVGAPTRNEQFF.

The rearrangement links TRBV6-5 to TRBJ1-2; TRBD1 matches 8 bases. The CDR3 contains 12 residues. Germline V CDR1 and CDR2: MNHEY, SVGAGI. The J segment lost 7 bases and the V segment lost 8 bases, leaving 6 bases of the junction unmatched. The CDR3 nucleotides read TGTGCCAGCCGTCAGGGGGCCGGTGGCTACACCTTC. Translation gives CASRQGAGGYTF.